This is a list of T cell receptor beta chains from one sample in a study of beta chain features in type 1 diabetes. Clones were sequenced by immunoSEQ multiplex PCR, and TCRdb holds only the in-frame ones, with some missing. The sample shows under 250,000 clones, about 14% of them seen only once. Sequences were obtained from naive CD4+ T cells from blood. These receptor sequences come from a woman aged 40-49 years in good health. The CDR3 runs from the conserved cysteine through the conserved F or W. D genes are given only for firm matches. Not all rows give a size; the values are once, few, many and, for expanded clones, a class.

d_call | j_call | clone_size | v_call | cdr3_aa | cdr3_nt
- | TRBJ2-5 | few | TRBV5-1 | CASSVTGDLQETQYF | TGCGCCAGCAGTGTGACGGGGGACCTCCAAGAGACCCAGTACTTC
TRBD2 | TRBJ2-3 | few | TRBV5-4 | CASSSKLAGGPTDTQYF | TGTGCCAGCAGCTCGAAGCTAGCGGGGGGGCCAACAGATACGCAGTATTTT
- | TRBJ2-1 | - | TRBV7-8 | CASSLAGRGGAYNEQFF | TGTGCCAGCAGCTTAGCGGGTAGGGGGGGGGCCTACAATGAGCAGTTCTTC
- | TRBJ1-4 | few | TRBV4-3 | CASSQDGDRSKLFF | TGCGCCAGCAGCCAAGATGGTGACAGATCCAAACTGTTTTTT
- | TRBJ1-2 | few | TRBV20-1 | CSGGEDYGYTF | TGCAGCGGAGGGGAGGACTATGGCTACACCTTC
- | TRBJ1-1 | - | TRBV9 | CASSGQVMDTEAFF | TGTGCCAGCAGCGGGCAGGTAATGGACACTGAAGCTTTCTTT
- | TRBJ2-3 | few | TRBV25-1 | CASSEWGADTQYF | TGTGCCAGCAGTGAATGGGGAGCAGATACGCAGTATTTT
- | TRBJ1-5 | - | TRBV6-6 | CASSKGGSNQPQHF | TGTGCCAGCAGTAAAGGGGGTAGCAATCAGCCCCAGCATTTT
- | TRBJ1-2 | few | TRBV19 | CATTPGGTSYGYTF | TGTGCCACTACCCCCGGCGGAACGAGCTATGGCTACACCTTC
TRBD1 | TRBJ1-5 | - | TRBV7-9 | CASSFGRTGPNQPQHF | TGTGCCAGCAGCTTTGGTCGGACAGGTCCCAATCAGCCCCAGCATTTT
- | TRBJ1-2 | - | TRBV19 | CASSILTANYGYTF | TGTGCCAGTAGTATCCTGACAGCTAACTATGGCTACACCTTC
- | TRBJ1-5 | few | TRBV10-3 | CAISNGGGAGNQPQHF | TGTGCCATCAGTAACGGTGGGGGGGCAGGCAATCAGCCCCAGCATTTT
TRBD1 | TRBJ1-2 | - | TRBV7-9 | CASSLGDRLHYGYTF | TGTGCCAGCAGCTTAGGGGACAGACTCCACTATGGCTACACCTTC
- | TRBJ2-2 | - | TRBV9 | CASRTTANTGELFF | TGTGCCAGCAGAACGACAGCTAACACCGGGGAGCTGTTTTTT
- | TRBJ2-4 | few | TRBV14 | CASSQGIKTSIAKNIQYF | TGTGCCAGCAGCCAAGGGATAAAGACATCGATAGCCAAAAACATTCAGTACTTC
TRBD2 | TRBJ2-7 | few | TRBV28 | CASRGASGGDYEQYF | TGTGCCAGCAGGGGGGCTAGCGGGGGGGACTACGAGCAGTACTTC
- | TRBJ2-7 | few | TRBV11-2 | CASSLPSRLEQYF | TGTGCCAGCAGCCTACCCTCGAGGTTAGAGCAGTACTTC
TRBD2 | TRBJ2-2 | few | TRBV2 | CASKMGLADTGELFF | TGTGCCAGCAAGATGGGACTAGCGGACACCGGGGAGCTGTTTTTT
TRBD1 | TRBJ2-2 | few | TRBV5-8 | CASSLGTGNTGELFF | TGTGCCAGCAGCTTAGGGACAGGGAACACCGGGGAGCTGTTTTTT
- | TRBJ2-1 | - | TRBV6-5 | CASGAGLRNNEQFF | TGTGCCAGTGGGGCAGGTCTAAGAAACAATGAGCAGTTCTTC
- | TRBJ2-3 | - | TRBV18 | CASSPLSRDTQYF | TGTGCCAGCTCACCACTTAGTAGAGATACGCAGTATTTT
TRBD2 | TRBJ2-1 | few | TRBV6-6 | CASRATSGEFF | TGTGCCAGCAGAGCGACTAGCGGAGAGTTCTTC
- | TRBJ1-1 | - | TRBV6-4 | CASSSATGHTEAFF | TGTGCCAGCAGCTCCGCGACAGGACACACTGAAGCTTTCTTT
TRBD2 | TRBJ2-2 | few | TRBV2 | CASSEASGGPGELFF | TGTGCCAGCAGTGAGGCTAGCGGGGGGCCCGGGGAGCTGTTTTTT
- | TRBJ1-4 | few | TRBV2 | CASHYTTNEKLFF | TGTGCCAGCCACTATACAACTAATGAAAAACTGTTTTTT
TRBD2 | TRBJ2-3 | many | TRBV29-1 | CSTKSGVDTQYF | TGCAGCACAAAGAGCGGGGTAGATACGCAGTATTTT
- | TRBJ2-5 | - | TRBV2 | CASSNSQETQYF | TGTGCCAGCAGTAACAGCCAAGAGACCCAGTACTTC
- | TRBJ1-1 | - | TRBV2 | CASDLAGMNTEAFF | TGTGCCAGCGACCTGGCGGGTATGAACACTGAAGCTTTCTTT
TRBD1 | TRBJ2-1 | few | TRBV4-3 | CASSQDGTAYNEQFF | TGCGCCAGCAGCCAAGACGGGACAGCGTACAATGAGCAGTTCTTC
- | TRBJ2-5 | few | TRBV5-6 | CASSFRGGRETQYF | TGTGCCAGCAGCTTTAGGGGGGGCCGAGAGACCCAGTACTTC
- | TRBJ1-5 | few | TRBV6-6 | CASSYGSPTGNQPQHF | TGTGCCAGCAGTTACGGGAGCCCCACGGGCAATCAGCCCCAGCATTTT
- | TRBJ1-1 | few | TRBV7-8 | CASRSQGSTSNTEAFF | TGTGCCAGCAGGTCGCAGGGGTCTACGTCGAACACTGAAGCTTTCTTT
TRBD1 | TRBJ2-2 | - | TRBV7-6 | CASSLAQYRTGAGGRVAGELFF | TGTGCCAGCAGCTTAGCGCAATATCGGACCGGGGCAGGGGGACGCGTGGCCGGGGAGCTGTTTTTT
- | TRBJ2-5 | - | TRBV7-2 | CASSPTTGKGTQYF | TGTGCCAGCAGCCCGACCACAGGGAAAGGGACCCAGTACTTC
- | TRBJ2-3 | few | TRBV4-3 | CASSLAGGKSDTQYF | TGCGCCAGCAGCCTCGCTGGCGGTAAGTCAGATACGCAGTATTTT
TRBD2 | TRBJ2-3 | few | TRBV5-1 | CASSSSAGASTDTQYF | TGCGCCAGCAGCTCTTCAGCGGGAGCTAGCACAGATACGCAGTATTTT
- | TRBJ1-6 | - | TRBV6-5 | CASSLSGVYNSPLHF | TGTGCCAGCAGTCTCTCAGGGGTTTATAATTCACCCCTCCACTTT
TRBD1 | TRBJ1-2 | few | TRBV6-4 | CASSTGTGLKGYTF | TGTGCCAGCTCGACGGGGACAGGGTTAAAAGGCTACACCTTC
TRBD2 | TRBJ2-7 | - | TRBV9 | CASSVGPSGTSYEQYF | TGTGCCAGCAGCGTAGGGCCTAGCGGGACCTCCTACGAGCAGTACTTC
TRBD1 | TRBJ2-4 | - | TRBV5-4 | CASSRPGGAGNIQYF | TGTGCCAGCAGTCGCCCAGGGGGCGCTGGAAACATTCAGTACTTC
- | TRBJ2-7 | - | TRBV7-6 | CASSQWGPGEQYF | TGTGCCAGCAGCCAGTGGGGGCCAGGCGAGCAGTACTTC
TRBD1 | TRBJ1-2 | - | TRBV27 | CASSRDRGQQITNYGYTF | TGTGCCAGCAGTCGGGACAGAGGACAACAAATTACTAACTATGGCTACACCTTC
TRBD2 | TRBJ2-5 | few | TRBV7-2 | CASSLVSQLAGEQETQYF | TGTGCCAGCAGCTTAGTATCCCAGCTAGCGGGGGAGCAAGAGACCCAGTACTTC
- | TRBJ2-1 | few | TRBV10-1 | CASSKSGEQFF | TGCGCCAGCAGTAAAAGCGGTGAGCAGTTCTTC
TRBD2 | TRBJ2-7 | few | TRBV28 | CASSLGWAASGGTSYEQYF | TGTGCCAGCAGTTTAGGGTGGGCCGCGAGCGGGGGTACCTCCTACGAGCAGTACTTC
TRBD2 | TRBJ2-3 | - | TRBV28 | CASSPFPGRGGRKDTQYF | TGTGCCAGCAGCCCCTTCCCAGGGCGGGGGGGCCGAAAAGATACGCAGTATTTT